This T cell receptor beta chain came from a study of graft-versus-host responses after intestinal transplantation. Study-level information: The whole recipient group had anti-thymocyte globulin induction followed by tacrolimus and steroids for two to three years.

Concerning this clone: Its target is not known.

Germline V gene lookup returns CDR1 SGHTA and CDR2 FQGNSA. The CDR3 length is 17 residues. The junction had 9 bases not matched to a gene; V was cut back by 1 base and J by 4 bases. Sequencing was performed with immunoSEQ multiplex PCR; in TCRdb, only in-frame clones are kept and a portion is missing. The sample has about 90,000 clones, approximately 90% seen once; the top ten hold 0.35%. The V and J genes are TRBV7-2 and TRBJ2-2; 7 bases line up with TRBD2. The receptor was derived from a human donor who was the organ donor for an intestinal transplant. Sample: unstimulated CD4+ T cells sorted from spleen or lymph node cells, taken before transplant. The CDR3 is CASSLVGAGVFTGELFF. The CDR3 nucleotides are TGTGCCAGCAGCTTAGTAGGCGCGGGGGTCTTCACCGGGGAGCTGTTTTTT.